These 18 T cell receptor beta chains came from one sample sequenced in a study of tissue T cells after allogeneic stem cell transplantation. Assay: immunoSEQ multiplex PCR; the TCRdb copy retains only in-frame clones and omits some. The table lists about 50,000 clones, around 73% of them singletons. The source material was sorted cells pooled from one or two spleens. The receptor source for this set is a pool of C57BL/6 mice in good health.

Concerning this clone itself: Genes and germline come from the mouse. CDR3 protein: CASSLEGGGDTLYF. Incomplete CDR3 DNA: TGTGCAAGCAGCTTAGAGGGGGGAGGGGATACGCTCTAT. This sequence joins TRBV16 and TRBJ1-3; the D gene is possibly TRBD1 (5 bases). The sequenced fragment ends 1 residue before the CDR3 boundary, so the rest is inferred from the germline J gene. Per the germline V gene, CDR1 is SGHSA and CDR2 is FRNQAP. Trimming stripped 0 bases from V and 8 bases from J, with 11 bases between. The CDR3 spans 14 residues.

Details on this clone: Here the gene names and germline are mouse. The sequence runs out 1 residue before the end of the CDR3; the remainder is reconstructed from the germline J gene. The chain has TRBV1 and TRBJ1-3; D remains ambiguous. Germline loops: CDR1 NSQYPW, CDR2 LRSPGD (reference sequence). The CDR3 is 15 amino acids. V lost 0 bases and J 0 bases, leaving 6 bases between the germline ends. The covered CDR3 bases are TGCACCTGCAGTGCAGAGTCAGGTTCTGGAAATACGCTCTAT. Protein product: CTCSAESGSGNTLY. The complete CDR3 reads CTCSAESGSGNTLYF.

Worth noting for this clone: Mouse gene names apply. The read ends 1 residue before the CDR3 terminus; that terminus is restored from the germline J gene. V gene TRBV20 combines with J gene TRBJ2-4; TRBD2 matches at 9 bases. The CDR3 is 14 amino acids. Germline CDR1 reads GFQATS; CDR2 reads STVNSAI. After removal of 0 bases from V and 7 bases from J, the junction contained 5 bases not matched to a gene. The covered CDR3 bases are TGTGGTGCTAGGGATATTGGGGGGGCGGACACCTTGTAC. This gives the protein CGARDIGGADTLY. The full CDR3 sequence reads CGARDIGGADTLYF.

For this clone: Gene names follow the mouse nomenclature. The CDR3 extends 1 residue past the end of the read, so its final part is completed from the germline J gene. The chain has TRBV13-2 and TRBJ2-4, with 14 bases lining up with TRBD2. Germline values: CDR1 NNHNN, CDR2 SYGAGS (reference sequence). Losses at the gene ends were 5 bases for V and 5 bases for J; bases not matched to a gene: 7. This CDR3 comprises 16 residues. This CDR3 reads CASGPGLGGRGNTLYF. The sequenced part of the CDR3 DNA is TGTGCCAGCGGGCCGGGACTGGGGGGGCGAGGAAACACCTTGTAC.

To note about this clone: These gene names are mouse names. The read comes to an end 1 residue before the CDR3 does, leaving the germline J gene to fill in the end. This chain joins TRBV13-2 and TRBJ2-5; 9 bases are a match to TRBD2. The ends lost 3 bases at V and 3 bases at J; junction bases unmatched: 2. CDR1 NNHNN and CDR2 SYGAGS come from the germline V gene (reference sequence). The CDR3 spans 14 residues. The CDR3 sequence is CASGGDWVQDTQYF. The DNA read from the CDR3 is TGTGCCAGCGGTGGGGACTGGGTGCAAGACACCCAGTAC.

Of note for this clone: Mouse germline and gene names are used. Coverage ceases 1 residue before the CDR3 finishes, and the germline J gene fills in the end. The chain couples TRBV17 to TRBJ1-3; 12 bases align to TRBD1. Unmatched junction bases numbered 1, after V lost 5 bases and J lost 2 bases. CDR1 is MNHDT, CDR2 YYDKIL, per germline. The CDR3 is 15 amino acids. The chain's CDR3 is CASSRDRGPGNTLYF. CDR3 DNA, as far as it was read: TGTGCTAGCAGTCGGGACAGGGGGCCTGGAAATACGCTCTAT. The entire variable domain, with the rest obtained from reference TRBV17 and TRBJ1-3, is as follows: DTTVKQNPRYKLARVGKPVNLICSQTMNHDTMYWYQKKPNQAPKLLLFYYDKILNREADTFEKFQSSRPNNSFCSLYIGSAGLEYSAMYLCASSRDRGPGNTLYFGEGSRLIVV.

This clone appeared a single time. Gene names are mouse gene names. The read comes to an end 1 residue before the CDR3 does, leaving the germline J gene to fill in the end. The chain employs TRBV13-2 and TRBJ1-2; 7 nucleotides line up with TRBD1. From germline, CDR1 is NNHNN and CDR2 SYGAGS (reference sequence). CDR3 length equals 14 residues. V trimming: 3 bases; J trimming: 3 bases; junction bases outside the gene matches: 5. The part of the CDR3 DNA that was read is TGTGCCAGCGGTGCCCCACAGGGGTACTCCGACTACACC. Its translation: CASGAPQGYSDYT. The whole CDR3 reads CASGAPQGYSDYTF.

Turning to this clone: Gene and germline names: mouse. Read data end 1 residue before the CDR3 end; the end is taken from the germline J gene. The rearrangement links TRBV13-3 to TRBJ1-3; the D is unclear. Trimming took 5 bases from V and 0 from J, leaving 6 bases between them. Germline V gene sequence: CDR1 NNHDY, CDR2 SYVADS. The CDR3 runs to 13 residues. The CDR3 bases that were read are TGTGCCAGCAGCAGAATTTCTGGAAATACGCTCTAT. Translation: CASSRISGNTLY. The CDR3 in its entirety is CASSRISGNTLYF.

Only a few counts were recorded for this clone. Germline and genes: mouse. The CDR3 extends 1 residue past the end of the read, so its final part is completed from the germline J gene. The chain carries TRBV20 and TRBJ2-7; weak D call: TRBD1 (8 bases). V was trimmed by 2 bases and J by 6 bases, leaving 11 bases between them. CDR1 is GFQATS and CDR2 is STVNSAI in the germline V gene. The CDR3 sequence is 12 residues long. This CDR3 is CGARYRGGEQYF. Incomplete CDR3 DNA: TGTGGTGCTAGGTACAGGGGGGGTGAACAGTAC.

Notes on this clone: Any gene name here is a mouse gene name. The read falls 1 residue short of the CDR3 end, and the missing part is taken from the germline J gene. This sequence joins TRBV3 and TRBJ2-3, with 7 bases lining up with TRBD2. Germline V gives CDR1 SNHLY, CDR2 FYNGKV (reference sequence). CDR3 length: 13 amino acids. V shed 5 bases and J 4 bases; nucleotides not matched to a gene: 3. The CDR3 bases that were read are TGTGCCAGCAGCCCGGACTGGTCAGAAACGCTGTAT. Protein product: CASSPDWSETLY. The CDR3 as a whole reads CASSPDWSETLYF.

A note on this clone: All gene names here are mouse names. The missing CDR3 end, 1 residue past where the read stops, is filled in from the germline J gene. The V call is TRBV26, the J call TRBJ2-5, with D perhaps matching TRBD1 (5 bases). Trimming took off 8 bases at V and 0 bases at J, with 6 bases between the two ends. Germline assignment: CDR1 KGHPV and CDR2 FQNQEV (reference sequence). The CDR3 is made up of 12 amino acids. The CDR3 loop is CASRQNQDTQYF. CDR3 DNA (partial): TGTGCCAGCCGACAGAACCAAGACACCCAGTAC.

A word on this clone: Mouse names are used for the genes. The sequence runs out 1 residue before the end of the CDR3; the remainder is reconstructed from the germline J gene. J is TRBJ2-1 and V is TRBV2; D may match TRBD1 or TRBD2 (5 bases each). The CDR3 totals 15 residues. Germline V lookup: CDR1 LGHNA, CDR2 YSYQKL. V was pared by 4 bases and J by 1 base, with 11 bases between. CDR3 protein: CASSPEGPNYAEQFF. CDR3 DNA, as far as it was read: TGTGCCAGCAGCCCCGAGGGGCCAAACTATGCTGAGCAGTTC.

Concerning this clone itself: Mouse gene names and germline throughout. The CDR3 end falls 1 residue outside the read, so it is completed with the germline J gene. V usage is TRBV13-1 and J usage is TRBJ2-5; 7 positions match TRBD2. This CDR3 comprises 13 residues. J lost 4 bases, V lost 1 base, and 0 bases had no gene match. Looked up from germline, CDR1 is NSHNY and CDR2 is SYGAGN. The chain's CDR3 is CASSDLGEDTQYF. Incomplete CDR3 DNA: TGTGCCAGCAGTGATCTGGGGGAAGACACCCAGTAC.

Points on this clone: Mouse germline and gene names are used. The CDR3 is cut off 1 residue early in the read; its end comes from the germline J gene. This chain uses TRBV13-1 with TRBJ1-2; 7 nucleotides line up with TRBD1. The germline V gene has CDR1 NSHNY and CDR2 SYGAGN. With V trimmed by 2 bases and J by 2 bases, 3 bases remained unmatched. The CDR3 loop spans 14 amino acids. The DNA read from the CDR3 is TGTGCCAGCAGTGAACCAGGGGGGAACTCCGACTACACC. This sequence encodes CASSEPGGNSDYT. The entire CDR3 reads CASSEPGGNSDYTF.

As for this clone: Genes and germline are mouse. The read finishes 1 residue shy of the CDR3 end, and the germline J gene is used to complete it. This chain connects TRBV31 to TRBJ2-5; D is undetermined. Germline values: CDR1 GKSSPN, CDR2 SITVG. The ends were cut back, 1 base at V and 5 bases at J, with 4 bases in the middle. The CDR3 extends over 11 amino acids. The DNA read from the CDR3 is TGTGCCTGGAGTCCGGGAGACACCCAGTAC. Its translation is CAWSPGDTQY. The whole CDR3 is CAWSPGDTQYF.

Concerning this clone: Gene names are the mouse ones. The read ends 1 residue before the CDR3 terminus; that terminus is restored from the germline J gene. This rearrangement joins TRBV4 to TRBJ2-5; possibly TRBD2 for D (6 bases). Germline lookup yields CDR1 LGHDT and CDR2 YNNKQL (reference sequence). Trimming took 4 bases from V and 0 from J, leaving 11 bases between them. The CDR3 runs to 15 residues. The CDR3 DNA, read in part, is TGTGCCAGCAGCTCCCTACTGGGTAACCAAGACACCCAGTAC. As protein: CASSSLLGNQDTQY. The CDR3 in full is CASSSLLGNQDTQYF.

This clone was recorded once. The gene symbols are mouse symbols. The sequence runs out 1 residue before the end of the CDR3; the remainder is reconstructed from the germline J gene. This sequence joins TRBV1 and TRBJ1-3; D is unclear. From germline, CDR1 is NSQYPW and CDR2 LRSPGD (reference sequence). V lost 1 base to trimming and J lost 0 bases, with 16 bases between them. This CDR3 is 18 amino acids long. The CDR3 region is CTCSAGPTKPNSGNTLYF. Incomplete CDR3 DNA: TGCACCTGCAGTGCAGGCCCGACAAAACCGAATTCTGGAAATACGCTCTAT.

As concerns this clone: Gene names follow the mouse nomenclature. The CDR3 protein is CASSLGLGASAETLYF. Partial CDR3 DNA: TGTGCCAGCAGCCTCGGACTGGGGGCTAGTGCAGAAACGCTGTAT. V is TRBV5 and J is TRBJ2-3, with 10 bases identical to TRBD2. The read ends 1 residue before the CDR3 terminus; that terminus is restored from the germline J gene. The CDR3 consists of 16 residues. V gave up 4 bases and J gave up 0 bases; unmatched junction bases: 4. From germline, CDR1 is LGHNA and CDR2 YNLKQL (reference sequence).